Below, 28 T cell receptor beta chains from the same sample are listed, as sequenced in a study of T-cell reconstitution after alpha-beta-depleted transplantation in children. As it was prepared, the TCRbeta library received unique molecular identifiers. TCRdb re-called the PCR reads through MiXCR, storing one row per CDR3 protein. The repertoire holds almost 500,000 distinct CDR3 sequences, with 9.5% to 15% as singletons. Sequences were derived from PBMCs from the stem cell graft donor, sampled from the stem cell graft. These receptors were taken from a human donor who donated a stem cell graft to a child with combined immunodeficiency.

In its sample, this clonotype was seen many times. The V gene is TRBV5-5, the J gene TRBJ2-2; TRBD2 aligns across 11 bases. CDR3 size: 16 residues. Germline CDR1 reads SGHKS; CDR2 reads YYEKEE (reference sequence). V was pared by 3 bases and J by 1 base, with 2 bases of the junction left unmatched. This CDR3 is CASSWLAGGNTGELFF. The CDR3 DNA reads as TGTGCCAGCAGCTGGCTAGCGGGAGGGAACACCGGGGAGCTGTTTTTT.

This clonotype was picked up a small number of times. The V call is TRBV4-3, the J call TRBJ1-5, with a possible D match to TRBD1 (6 bases). CDR3 size: 17 residues. Trimming removed 0 bases at V and 4 bases at J, with 16 bases between. In germline, CDR1 is LGHNA, CDR2 YSLEER. CDR3 DNA: TGCGCCAGCAGCCAAGAATATATGGGACAACCTAATCAGCCCCAGCATTTT. It specifies CASSQEYMGQPNQPQHF.

V usage is TRBV18 and J usage is TRBJ2-1; 9 bases are a match to TRBD2. Trimming cost V 2 bases and J 8 bases; bases outside gene matches: 7. Germline loops: CDR1 KGHSH, CDR2 LQKENI. The CDR3 spans 15 residues. The CDR3 protein is CASSPMGGGAHEQFF. CDR3 nucleotide sequence: TGTGCCAGCTCACCAATGGGCGGGGGGGCCCATGAGCAGTTCTTC.

This clonotype was observed many times. The CDR3 nucleotides read TGTGCCATCAGTGCTCCGGGACAGGGGGTCAATGAGCAGTTCTTC. Its protein is CAISAPGQGVNEQFF. This chain links TRBV10-3 with TRBJ2-1; 11 positions agree with TRBD1. This CDR3 region has 15 residues. Germline CDR1 is ENHRY and CDR2 is SYGVKD. V shed 4 bases and J 6 bases; nucleotides not matched to a gene: 5.

This clonotype was seen many times. V is TRBV12-3 or TRBV12-4 and J is TRBJ1-3; 7 nucleotides agree with TRBD1. The V segment lost 5 bases and the J segment 2 bases; nucleotides outside the gene matches: 6. The CDR3 is 15 amino acids. The DNA of the CDR3 is TGTGCCAGCAGTGACGCCGGACAGGCTGGAAACACCATATATTTT. It is translated as CASSDAGQAGNTIYF.

This clonotype turned up a few times. V usage is TRBV9 and J usage is TRBJ2-3, with 8 bases aligning to TRBD1. The CDR3 runs to 14 residues. V trimming: 3 bases; J trimming: 2 bases; junction bases outside the gene matches: 2. Germline V gives CDR1 SGDLS, CDR2 YYNGEE. CDR3 region: CASSEGQVTDTQYF. The CDR3 nucleotides read TGTGCCAGCAGCGAGGGACAGGTCACAGATACGCAGTATTTT.

The CDR3: CASSKDSTDTQYF. The CDR3 region has the DNA TGTGCCAGCAGTAAAGACAGCACAGATACGCAGTATTTT. The V call is TRBV5-7, the J call TRBJ2-3; the D is unclear. TRBV5-7 is an ORF for which the function is uncertain. V was trimmed by 5 bases and J by 0 bases, leaving 7 bases between them. CDR3 length equals 13 residues.

This clonotype was recorded many times. The CDR3 spells CASSVSAGRSYEQYF. Here the CDR3 DNA reads TGTGCCAGCAGCGTATCAGCCGGCCGCTCCTACGAGCAGTACTTC. The rearrangement joins TRBV9 to TRBJ2-7; the D is unclear. V dropped 1 base and J dropped 0 bases, with 11 bases sitting between them. Germline V gene data show CDR1 as SGDLS and CDR2 as YYNGEE. The CDR3 sequence is 15 residues long. Supplemented by reference TRBV9 and TRBJ2-7, the full variable domain reads DSGVTQTPKHLITATGQRVTLRCSPRSGDLSVYWYQQSLDQGLQFLIQYYNGEERAKGNILERFSAQQFPDLHSELNLSSLELGDSALYFCASSVSAGRSYEQYFGPGTRLTVT.

There are many counts of this clonotype. The chain joins TRBV12-3 or TRBV12-4 to TRBJ2-7; D is perhaps TRBD1 (7 bases). The length of the CDR3 is 14 residues. The ends were cut back, 1 base at V and 7 bases at J, with 14 bases in the middle. The CDR3 bases are TGTGCCAGCAGTTTAGTCGGGGGACAGAGGGAGCAGTACTTC. It yields the protein CASSLVGGQREQYF.

Notes on this clonotype: One end of the junction is discordant with germline, which a read error may explain. The J gene is TRBJ1-4, the V gene TRBV4-3; no clear D gene. Germline CDR1 LGHNA, CDR2 YSLEER. The CDR3 is 15 amino acids. The DNA of the CDR3 is TGCTCCAGCAGCCAAGATCCTGCAACTAATGAAAAACTGTTTTTT. Protein product: CSSSQDPATNEKLFF.

Points on this clonotype: The CDR3 ends on some other residue instead of the conserved phenylalanine or tryptophan, so this is likely a read error. Because the CDR3's place on the DNA is in doubt, the DNA is left out and the CDR3 is given as listed by TCRdb. The gene calls are TRBV21-1 and TRBJ2-7; TRBD2, the D gene given by the table, was not confirmed from the DNA. TRBV21-1 is labeled a pseudogene. The CDR3 region is 10 residues in length, termini included. The CDR3 region is CASSKVKAPL.

In this sample, this clonotype turned up many times. The chain joins TRBV20-1 to TRBJ2-7, with D tentatively TRBD1 (5 bases). Between the trimmed V and J ends, which lost 6 bases and 6 bases, there was a span of 9 bases. This CDR3 is 10 amino acids long. Germline CDR1 is DFQATT and CDR2 is SNEGSKA (reference sequence). CDR3 sequence: CSAAGLEQYF. CDR3 in DNA: TGCAGTGCCGCAGGGCTCGAGCAGTACTTC.

Only a few counts were recorded for this clonotype. This chain joins TRBV7-2 and TRBJ2-3; 7 positions agree with TRBD2. CDR1 is SGHTA and CDR2 is FQGNSA in the germline V gene. This CDR3 has 14 amino acids. J was trimmed by 3 bases and V by 4 bases; bases with no gene match: 4. Written as DNA, the CDR3 is TGTGCCAGCAGCTCGGGAGCGGGGACAGATACGCAGTATTTT. As protein: CASSSGAGTDTQYF.

The chain couples TRBV3-1 to TRBJ2-1, with unresolved D. The CDR3 contains 15 residues. The germline CDR1 and CDR2 sequences are LGHDT and YNNKEL (reference sequence). V shed 3 bases and J shed 0 bases, with 9 bases lying between them. Written as DNA, the CDR3 is TGTGCCAGCAGCCAGGATGGCTTCTCCTACAATGAGCAGTTCTTC. The encoded protein is CASSQDGFSYNEQFF.

This clonotype was counted a few times. The V gene is TRBV12-3 or TRBV12-4, the J gene TRBJ2-1; possibly TRBD2 for D (7 bases). The germline V and J ends were trimmed by 6 bases and 7 bases, with 16 bases remaining between them. CDR3 length: 14 amino acids. The CDR3 coding sequence is TGTGCCAGCAGCCTAGGGGGGGTGTCGAATGAGCAGTTCTTC. This sequence encodes CASSLGGVSNEQFF.

This clonotype was observed a few times. The gene calls are TRBV14 and TRBJ2-1; D possibly corresponds to TRBD2 (6 bases). From germline, CDR1 is SGHDN and CDR2 FVKESK. The V and J ends lost 0 bases and 4 bases respectively, with 7 bases between them. This CDR3 has 14 residues. The CDR3 DNA follows: TGTGCCAGCAGCCAAGAGGGGGGATACAATGAGCAGTTCTTC. Amino acid sequence: CASSQEGGYNEQFF.

The chain recombines TRBV5-1 with TRBJ2-3, with 9 bases aligning to TRBD2. Unmatched junction bases numbered 4, after V lost 4 bases and J lost 4 bases. This CDR3 spans 14 amino acids. Germline CDR1 reads SGHRS; CDR2 reads YFSETQ. The CDR3 loop reads CASSDGTSPDTQYF. CDR3 nucleotide sequence: TGCGCCAGCAGCGATGGGACTAGCCCAGATACGCAGTATTTT.

This clonotype appeared many times. The chain uses TRBV4-3 and TRBJ2-1; TRBD2 aligns across 8 bases. V trimming: 1 base; J trimming: 0 bases; junction bases outside the gene matches: 14. Germline CDR1 LGHNA, CDR2 YSLEER. This CDR3 comprises 20 residues. The DNA of the CDR3 is TGCGCCAGCAGCCAAGGGGATGTAGGGGCTAGCGGGCGCTCCTACAATGAGCAGTTCTTC. Translated: CASSQGDVGASGRSYNEQFF.

This clonotype was detected a few times. The rearrangement joins TRBV5-5 to TRBJ2-6; D uncertain. CDR3 length: 15 residues. Per the germline V gene, CDR1 is SGHKS and CDR2 is YYEKEE (reference sequence). V lost 4 bases and J lost 4, with 12 bases in between. CDR3 coding DNA: TGTGCCAGCAGCGAGGACGGCCGAGGGGCCAACGTCCTGACTTTC. It yields the protein CASSEDGRGANVLTF. The complete variable domain, with remaining parts taken from reference TRBV5-5 and TRBJ2-6, reads DAGVTQSPTHLIKTRGQQVTLRCSPISGHKSVSWYQQVLGQGPQFIFQYYEKEERGRGNFPDRFSARQFPNYSSELNVNALLLGDSALYLCASSEDGRGANVLTFGAGSRLTVL.

This clonotype was counted at least ten times. The chain carries TRBV12-3 or TRBV12-4 and TRBJ1-5; TRBD1 aligns across 8 bases. This CDR3 comprises 13 residues. J gave up 9 bases and V 4 bases, and 5 bases lay outside the gene matches. The CDR3 DNA reads TGTGCCAGCAGTTCCGGGACAGGACGGCCCCAGCATTTT. Its protein product is CASSSGTGRPQHF.

This clonotype was seen a few times. This rearrangement joins TRBV7-9 to TRBJ2-2, with D possibly matching TRBD1 (5 bases). CDR1 SEHNR and CDR2 FQNEAQ come from the germline V gene (reference sequence). This CDR3 contains 15 residues. Trimming removed 5 bases from V and 1 base from J, with 11 bases in between. CDR3 DNA: TGTGCCAGCAGCCCACTCCAGGGGAACACCGGGGAGCTGTTTTTT. Translated, it gives CASSPLQGNTGELFF.

The chain has TRBV6-5 and TRBJ2-1; 9 nucleotides align to TRBD2. Germline CDR1 is MNHEY and CDR2 is SVGAGI. The junction had 8 bases not matched to a gene; V was cut back by 5 bases and J by 0 bases. This CDR3 has 17 amino acids. CDR3: CASSHRISGSSYNEQFF. The CDR3 coding sequence is TGTGCCAGCAGTCACCGGATTAGCGGGAGCTCCTACAATGAGCAGTTCTTC.

The rearrangement joins TRBV29-1 to TRBJ2-7; the match to TRBD1 covers 9 bases. The CDR3 extends over 13 amino acids. From germline, CDR1 is SQVTM and CDR2 ANQGSEA. The V and J ends lost 7 bases and 5 bases, in that order; junction bases with no gene match: 9. The CDR3 nucleotides read TGCAGCGCGTCGACAGGGGGTGGGAACGAGCAGTACTTC. This gives the protein CSASTGGGNEQYF.

Only a few counts were recorded for this clonotype. This chain links TRBV5-1 with TRBJ2-3; 13 bases map to TRBD2. This CDR3 spans 19 amino acids. From germline, CDR1 is SGHRS and CDR2 YFSETQ. With V trimmed by 3 bases and J by 0 bases, 10 bases remained unmatched. Written as DNA, the CDR3 is TGCGCCAGCAGCTCGAGGGGACTAGCGGGGCGCTCTAGCACAGATACGCAGTATTTT. It yields the protein CASSSRGLAGRSSTDTQYF.

This clonotype was seen only a few times. V and J are TRBV12-3 or TRBV12-4 and TRBJ2-3, with TRBD1 identical over 9 bases. CDR3 length: 16 residues. The junction had 6 bases not matched to a gene; V was cut back by 5 bases and J by 0 bases. For the CDR3, the DNA is TGTGCCAGCAGTCGGGGGACAGGGACTAGCACAGATACGCAGTATTTT. Its protein is CASSRGTGTSTDTQYF.

This clonotype was counted between two and nine times. This rearrangement joins TRBV20-1 to TRBJ2-3, with a tentative D call TRBD2 (6 bases). V gave up 5 bases and J gave up 3 bases, with 21 bases separating them. Looked up from germline, CDR1 is DFQATT and CDR2 is SNEGSKA (reference sequence). The length of the CDR3 is 16 residues. The CDR3 is CSASTTPTRPTDTQYF. In DNA, the CDR3 is TGCAGTGCTTCCACCACTCCGACTAGACCGACAGATACGCAGTATTTT.

The V gene is TRBV9, the J gene TRBJ2-1; D is uncertain. V shed 1 base and J shed 9 bases, with 11 bases lying between them. The germline V gene encodes CDR1 SGDLS and CDR2 YYNGEE. This CDR3 has 13 amino acids. This CDR3 is CASSVNRGSEQFF. CDR3 DNA sequence: TGTGCCAGCAGCGTAAATAGAGGTTCTGAGCAGTTCTTC.

This clonotype was seen repeatedly, ten times or more. The V call is TRBV29-1, the J call TRBJ2-5, with 7 positions matching TRBD1. Looked up from germline, CDR1 is SQVTM and CDR2 is ANQGSEA. The CDR3 totals 14 residues. Trimming took 6 bases from V and 2 from J; bases not matched to a gene: 9. The CDR3 region has the DNA TGCAGCGTAGCTGGGACAGTATTACAAGAGACCCAGTACTTC. It encodes CSVAGTVLQETQYF. The complete variable domain, with remaining parts taken from reference TRBV29-1 and TRBJ2-5, reads SAVISQKPSRDICQRGTSLTIQCQVDSQVTMMFWYRQQPGQSLTLIATANQGSEATYESGFVIDKFPISRPNLTFSTLTVSNMSPEDSSIYLCSVAGTVLQETQYFGPGTRLLVL.